A single sample gave rise to the 4 T cell receptor beta chains below, sequenced in a study of shared clonotypes between healthy human individuals (dated by TCRdb to about 2020). Libraries came from the immunoSEQ multiplex PCR assay. TCRdb mirrors the immuneACCESS table, restricted to in-frame sequences. Some clones are absent from its copies; in checked studies, under half trace to an unresolved V gene, and the reason for the others is unknown. This sample has hundreds of thousands of clones in its table, and 90% to 96% of those were observed once. 0.06% of the sample lies in the top ten. The sample was naive CD4+ T cells sorted from blood. Per the publication, the cell subset or site label means: CD45RA+ positively selected. The receptors derive from a woman aged 25 to 39 in good health.

The chain joins TRBV18 to TRBJ2-1; D is perhaps TRBD1 (5 bases). This CDR3 contains 17 residues. V shed 0 bases and J shed 5 bases, with 17 bases lying between them. Germline V gene sequence: CDR1 KGHSH, CDR2 LQKENI. In DNA, the CDR3 is TGTGCCAGCTCACCACCGCCAGGGATTAAAACTCACAATGAGCAGTTCTTC. It translates to CASSPPPGIKTHNEQFF.

This rearrangement joins TRBV9 to TRBJ2-7; D is unresolved. V was shortened by 0 bases and J by 3 bases, with 10 bases between the two germline ends. The CDR3 is made up of 14 amino acids. Germline loops: CDR1 SGDLS, CDR2 YYNGEE. The CDR3 nucleotides are TGTGCCAGCAGCGTAGCTTACGACCACTACGAGCAGTACTTC. Residues: CASSVAYDHYEQYF.

This clone was detected a few times. This chain connects TRBV19 to TRBJ2-7, with unresolved D. CDR1 and CDR2 (germline): LNHDA, SQIVND (reference sequence). The CDR3 length is 13 residues. Between the trimmed V and J ends, which lost 3 bases and 1 base, there was a span of 7 bases. The CDR3 DNA is TGTGCCAGTAGTATCATTGGGTCCTACGAGCAGTACTTC. It specifies CASSIIGSYEQYF.

This clone was detected once. J is TRBJ2-3 and V is TRBV5-4, with no clear D. Germline-derived CDR1 and CDR2 are SGHNT and YYREEE (reference sequence). Deletions cut 2 bases from V and 2 bases from J, with 12 bases between. The CDR3 length is 15 residues. The CDR3 DNA sequence: TGTGCCAGCAGCTTTTTCACACCAGCCACAGATACGCAGTATTTT. Translated, it gives CASSFFTPATDTQYF.